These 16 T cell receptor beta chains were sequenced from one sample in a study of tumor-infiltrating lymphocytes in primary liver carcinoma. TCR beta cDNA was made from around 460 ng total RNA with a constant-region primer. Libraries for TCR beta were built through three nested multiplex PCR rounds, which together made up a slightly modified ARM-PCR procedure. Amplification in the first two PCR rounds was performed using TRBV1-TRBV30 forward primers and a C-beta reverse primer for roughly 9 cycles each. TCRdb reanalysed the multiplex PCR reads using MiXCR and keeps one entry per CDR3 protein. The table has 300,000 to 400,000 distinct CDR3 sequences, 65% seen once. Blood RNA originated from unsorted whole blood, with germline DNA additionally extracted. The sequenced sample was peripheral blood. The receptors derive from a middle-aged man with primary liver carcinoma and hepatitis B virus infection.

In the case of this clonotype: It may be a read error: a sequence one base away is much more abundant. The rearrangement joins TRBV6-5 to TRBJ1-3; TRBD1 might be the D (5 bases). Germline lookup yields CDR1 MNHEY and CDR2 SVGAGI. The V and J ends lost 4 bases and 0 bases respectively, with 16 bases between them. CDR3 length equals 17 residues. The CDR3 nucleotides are TGTGCCAGCAGTTGGCGGGGCAGGAGGCTCTCTGGAAACACCATATATTTT. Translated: CASSWRGRRLSGNTIYF.

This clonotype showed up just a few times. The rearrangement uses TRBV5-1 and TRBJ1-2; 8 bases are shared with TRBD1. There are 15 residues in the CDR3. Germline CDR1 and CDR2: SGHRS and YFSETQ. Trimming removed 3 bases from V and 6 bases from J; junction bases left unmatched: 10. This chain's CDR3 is CASSSQSWGQDGYTF. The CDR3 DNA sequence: TGCGCCAGCAGCTCCCAATCTTGGGGACAGGATGGCTACACCTTC. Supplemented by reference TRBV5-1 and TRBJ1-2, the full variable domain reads KAGVTQTPRYLIKTRGQQVTLSCSPISGHRSVSWYQQTPGQGLQFLFEYFSETQRNKGNFPGRFSGRQFSNSRSEMNVSTLELGDSALYLCASSSQSWGQDGYTFGSGTRLTVV.

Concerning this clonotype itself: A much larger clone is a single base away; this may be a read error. CDR3 bases: TGTGCCAGCAGTTATGCGGCAGGGACCACTGAAGCTTTGTTT. Its protein product is CASSYAAGTTEALF. The chain links TRBV6-5 to TRBJ1-1; D may be TRBD1 (5 bases). The CDR3 is made up of 14 amino acids. Germline-derived CDR1 and CDR2 are MNHEY and SVGAGI.

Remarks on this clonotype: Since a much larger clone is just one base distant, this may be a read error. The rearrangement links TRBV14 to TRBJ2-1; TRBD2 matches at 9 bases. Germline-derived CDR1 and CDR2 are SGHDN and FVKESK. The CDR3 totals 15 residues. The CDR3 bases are TGTGTCAGCAGCCGAGAAAAGGTAGCGGGAGCTGAGCAGTTCTTC. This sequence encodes CVSSREKVAGAEQFF.

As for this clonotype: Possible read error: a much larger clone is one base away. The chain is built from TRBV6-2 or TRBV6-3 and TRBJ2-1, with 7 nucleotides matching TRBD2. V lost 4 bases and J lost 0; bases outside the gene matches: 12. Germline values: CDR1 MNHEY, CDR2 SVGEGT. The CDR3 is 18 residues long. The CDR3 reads CASSCIGAGVSSYNEQFF. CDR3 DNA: TGTGCCAGCAGTTGCATCGGGGCGGGGGTGAGCTCCTACAATGAGCAGTTCTTC.

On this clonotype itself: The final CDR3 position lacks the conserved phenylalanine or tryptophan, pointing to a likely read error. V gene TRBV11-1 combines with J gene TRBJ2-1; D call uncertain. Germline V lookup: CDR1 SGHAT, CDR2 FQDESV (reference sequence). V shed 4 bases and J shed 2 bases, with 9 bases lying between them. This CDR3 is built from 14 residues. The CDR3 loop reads CASSSQGPYNEQFI. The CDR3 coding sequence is TGTGCCAGCAGCTCGCAAGGTCCCTACAATGAGCAGTTCATC.

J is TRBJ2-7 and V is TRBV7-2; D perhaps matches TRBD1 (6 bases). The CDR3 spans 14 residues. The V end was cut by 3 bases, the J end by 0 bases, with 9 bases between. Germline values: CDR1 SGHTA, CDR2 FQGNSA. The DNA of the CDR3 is TGTGCCAGCAGCTTTACAGGGAACTCCTACGAGCAGTACTTC. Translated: CASSFTGNSYEQYF. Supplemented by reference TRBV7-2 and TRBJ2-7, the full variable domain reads GAGVSQSPSNKVTEKGKDVELRCDPISGHTALYWYRQSLGQGLEFLIYFQGNSAPDKSGLPSDRFSAERTGGSVSTLTIQRTQQEDSAVYLCASSFTGNSYEQYFGPGTRLTVT.

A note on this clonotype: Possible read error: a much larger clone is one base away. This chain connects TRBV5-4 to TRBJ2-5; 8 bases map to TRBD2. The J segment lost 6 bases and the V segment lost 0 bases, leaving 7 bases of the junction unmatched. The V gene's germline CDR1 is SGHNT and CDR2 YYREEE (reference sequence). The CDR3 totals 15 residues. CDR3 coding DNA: TGTGCCAGCAGCTTGGGGGCGGGGGGCACGAAGACCCAGTACTTC. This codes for CASSLGAGGTKTQYF.

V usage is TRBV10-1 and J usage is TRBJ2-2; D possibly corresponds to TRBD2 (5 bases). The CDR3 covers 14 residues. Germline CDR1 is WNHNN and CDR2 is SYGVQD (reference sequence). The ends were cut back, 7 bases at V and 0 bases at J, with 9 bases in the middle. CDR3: CASKDWPNTGELFF. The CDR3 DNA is TGCGCCAGCAAGGACTGGCCGAACACCGGGGAGCTGTTTTTT.

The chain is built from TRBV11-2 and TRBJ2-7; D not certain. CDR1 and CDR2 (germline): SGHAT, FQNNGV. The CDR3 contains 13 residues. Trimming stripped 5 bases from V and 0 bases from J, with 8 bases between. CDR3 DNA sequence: TGTGCCAGCAGCCATCTAAGCTCCTACGAGCAGTACGTC. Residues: CASSHLSSYEQYV.

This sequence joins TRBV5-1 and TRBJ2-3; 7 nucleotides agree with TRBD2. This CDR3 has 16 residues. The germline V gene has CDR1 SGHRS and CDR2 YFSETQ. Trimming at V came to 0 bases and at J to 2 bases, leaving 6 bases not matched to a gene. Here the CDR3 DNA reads TGCGCCAGCAGCTTGGTCCTAGCGGCTGACACAGATACGCAGTATTTT. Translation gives CASSLVLAADTDTQYF.

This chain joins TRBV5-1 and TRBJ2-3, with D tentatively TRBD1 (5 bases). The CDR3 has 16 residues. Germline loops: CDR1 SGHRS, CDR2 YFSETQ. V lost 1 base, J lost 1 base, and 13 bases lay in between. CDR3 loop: CASSLNGAGRTDTQYF. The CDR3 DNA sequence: TGCGCCAGCAGCTTGAACGGAGCAGGGCGCACAGATACGCAGTATTTT. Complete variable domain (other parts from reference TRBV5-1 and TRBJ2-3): KAGVTQTPRYLIKTRGQQVTLSCSPISGHRSVSWYQQTPGQGLQFLFEYFSETQRNKGNFPGRFSGRQFSNSRSEMNVSTLELGDSALYLCASSLNGAGRTDTQYFGPGTRLTVL.

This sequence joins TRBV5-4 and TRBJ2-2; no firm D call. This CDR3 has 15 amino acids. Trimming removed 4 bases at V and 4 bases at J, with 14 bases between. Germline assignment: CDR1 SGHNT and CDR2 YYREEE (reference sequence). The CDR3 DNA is TGTGCCAGCAGCGGGTCCGGGCCAGGCACCGGGGAGCTGTTTTTT. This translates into CASSGSGPGTGELFF.

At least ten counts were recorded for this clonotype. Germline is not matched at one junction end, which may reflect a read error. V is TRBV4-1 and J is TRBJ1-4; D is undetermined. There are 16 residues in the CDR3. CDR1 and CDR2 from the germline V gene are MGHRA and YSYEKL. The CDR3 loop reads CASSLTVARVNEKLFF. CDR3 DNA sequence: TGCGCCAGCAGCCTAACGGTAGCTAGGGTTAATGAAAAGCTGTTTTTT.

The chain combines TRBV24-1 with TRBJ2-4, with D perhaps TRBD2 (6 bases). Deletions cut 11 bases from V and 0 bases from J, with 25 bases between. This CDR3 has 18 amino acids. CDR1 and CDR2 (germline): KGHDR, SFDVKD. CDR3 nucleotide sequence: TGTGCCAGTACGCGGGACTCTACATGGGGGTTAGCCAAAAACATTCAGTACTTC. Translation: CASTRDSTWGLAKNIQYF.

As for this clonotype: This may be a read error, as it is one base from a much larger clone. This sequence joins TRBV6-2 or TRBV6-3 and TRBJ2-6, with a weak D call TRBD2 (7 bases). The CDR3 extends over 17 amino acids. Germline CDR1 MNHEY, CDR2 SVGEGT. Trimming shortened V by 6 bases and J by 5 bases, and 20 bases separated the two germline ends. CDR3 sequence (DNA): TGTGCCAGCAGCCCTCGGGGGGCATCGACTAGGGCCAACGTCCTGACTTTC. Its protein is CASSPRGASTRANVLTF.